Sequencing of this T cell receptor (beta chain) was carried out in a study of cytomegalovirus exposure and HLA in healthy donors. Broader study findings: Across donors, most TCRs were seen rarely, yet some public ones were widespread.

A few counts support this clone. What it binds is unknown. The junction had 7 bases not matched to a gene; V was cut back by 8 bases and J by 4 bases. CDR1 and CDR2 (germline): LNHDA, SQIVND (reference sequence). The CDR3 has 13 amino acids. Clones were read by immunoSEQ multiplex PCR, and TCRdb kept only the in-frame ones, dropping some. Altogether fewer than 200,000 clones are present, more than 75% being singletons, with the ten largest covering roughly 3%. V gene TRBV19 combines with J gene TRBJ1-2; TRBD1 matches at 7 bases. The specimen was PBMCs. The receptor comes from a man in his late teens or twenties in good health and CMV-seropositive. DNA for the CDR3: TGTGCCAGTTACAGGGGTATGGGCTATGGCTACACCTTC. Residues: CASYRGMGYGYTF. Full variable domain (missing parts from reference TRBV19 and TRBJ1-2): DGGITQSPKYLFRKEGQNVTLSCEQNLNHDAMYWYRQDPGQGLRLIYYSQIVNDFQKGDIAEGYSVSREKKESFPLTVTSAQKNPTAFYLCASYRGMGYGYTFGSGTRLTVV.